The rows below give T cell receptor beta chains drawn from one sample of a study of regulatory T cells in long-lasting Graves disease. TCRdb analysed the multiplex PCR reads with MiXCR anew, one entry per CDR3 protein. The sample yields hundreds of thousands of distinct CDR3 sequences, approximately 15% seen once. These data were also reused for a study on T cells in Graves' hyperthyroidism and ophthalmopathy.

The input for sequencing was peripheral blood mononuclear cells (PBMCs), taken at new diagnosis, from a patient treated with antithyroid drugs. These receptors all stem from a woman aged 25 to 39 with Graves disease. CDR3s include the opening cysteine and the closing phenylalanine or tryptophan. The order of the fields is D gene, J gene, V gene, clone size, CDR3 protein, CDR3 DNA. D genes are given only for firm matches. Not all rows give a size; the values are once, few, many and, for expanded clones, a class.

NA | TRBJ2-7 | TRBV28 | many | CASSFGNLYEQYF | TGTGCCAGCAGTTTCGGGAACTTGTACGAGCAGTACTTC
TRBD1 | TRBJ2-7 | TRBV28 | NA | CASSLVQGNSYEQYF | TGTGCCAGCAGTTTAGTACAGGGGAACTCCTACGAGCAGTACTTC
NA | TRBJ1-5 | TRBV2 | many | CASSEEQNQPQHF | TGTGCCAGCAGCGAAGAACAGAATCAGCCCCAGCATTTT
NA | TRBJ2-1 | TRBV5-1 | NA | CASSLDSGTVNEQFF | TGCGCCAGCAGCTTGGATTCAGGGACGGTCAATGAGCAGTTCTTC
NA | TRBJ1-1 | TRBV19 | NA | CASSIGVVNTEAFF | TGTGCCAGTAGTATTGGGGTGGTGAACACTGAAGCTTTCTTT
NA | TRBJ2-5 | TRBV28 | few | CASSRGDRQYF | TGTGCCAGCAGTCGCGGGGACCGGCAGTACTTC
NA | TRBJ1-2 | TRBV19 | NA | CASIGGTGSLLGYGYTF | TGTGCCAGTATTGGGGGCACAGGGTCCCTCTTAGGATATGGCTACACCTTC
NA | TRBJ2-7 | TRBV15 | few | CATSRDSGSYEQYF | TGTGCCACCAGCAGAGATTCGGGTTCCTACGAGCAGTACTTC
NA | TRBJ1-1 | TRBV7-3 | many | CASSPLGIPEAFF | TGTGCCAGCAGCCCCCTCGGGATTCCTGAAGCTTTCTTT
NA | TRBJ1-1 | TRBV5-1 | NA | CASSFWSGMNTEAFF | TGCGCCAGCAGCTTTTGGTCTGGGATGAACACTGAAGCTTTCTTT
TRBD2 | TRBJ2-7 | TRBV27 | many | CASSRRTGMTSGGHYEQYF | TGTGCCAGCAGTCGACGGACAGGGATGACTAGCGGGGGACACTACGAGCAGTACTTC
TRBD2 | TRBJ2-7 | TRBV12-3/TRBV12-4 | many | CASTIGTSGSEQYF | TGTGCCAGCACTATCGGGACTAGCGGGAGCGAGCAGTACTTC
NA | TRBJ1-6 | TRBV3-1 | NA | CASTAQGRGSPLHF | TGTGCCAGCACGGCACAGGGTAGGGGGTCACCCCTCCACTTT
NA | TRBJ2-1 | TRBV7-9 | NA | CASSKMGGGADEQFF | TGTGCCAGCAGCAAAATGGGGGGCGGGGCAGATGAGCAGTTCTTC
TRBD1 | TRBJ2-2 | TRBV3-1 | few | CASSLIRDRGGTGELFF | TGTGCCAGCAGCCTGATCCGGGACAGGGGAGGCACCGGGGAGCTGTTTTTT
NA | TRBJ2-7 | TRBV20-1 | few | CSARDYSGSNPYEQYF | TGCAGTGCTAGAGATTACTCCGGCTCCAACCCCTACGAGCAGTACTTC
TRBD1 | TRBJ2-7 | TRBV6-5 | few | CASTYPTGSSYEQYF | TGTGCCAGCACTTACCCGACAGGGAGCTCCTACGAGCAGTACTTC
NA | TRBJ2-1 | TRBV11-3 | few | CASSLPATWGEQFF | TGTGCCAGCAGCTTACCCGCGACCTGGGGTGAGCAGTTCTTC
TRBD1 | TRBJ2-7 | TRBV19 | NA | CASSLQGMLGYEQYF | TGTGCCAGTAGCCTACAGGGGATGTTGGGCTACGAGCAGTACTTC
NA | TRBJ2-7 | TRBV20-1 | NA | CSASRGPNEQYF | TGCAGTGCTAGTCGGGGGCCTAACGAGCAGTACTTC
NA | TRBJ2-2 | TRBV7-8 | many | CASSFLLPYLGELFF | TGTGCCAGCAGCTTCCTTCTGCCATACCTCGGGGAGCTGTTTTTT
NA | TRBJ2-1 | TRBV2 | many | CASWGDEGREQFF | TGTGCCAGCTGGGGGGATGAGGGGCGGGAGCAGTTCTTC
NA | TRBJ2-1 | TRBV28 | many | CASSSPRQLYNEQFF | TGTGCCAGCAGTTCCCCTAGACAGTTATACAATGAGCAGTTCTTC
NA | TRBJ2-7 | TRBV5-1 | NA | CASSSTTGNEQYF | TGCGCCAGCAGCTCAACCACAGGGAACGAGCAGTACTTC
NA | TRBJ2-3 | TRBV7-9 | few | CASSSPSPDTQYF | TGTGCCAGCAGCTCCCCTAGCCCAGATACGCAGTATTTT
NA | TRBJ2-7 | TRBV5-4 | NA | CASSLVESYEQYF | TGTGCCAGCAGCTTGGTAGAGTCCTACGAGCAGTACTTC
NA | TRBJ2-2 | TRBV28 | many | CASRDGGGNTGELFF | TGTGCCAGCAGGGACGGGGGTGGCAACACCGGGGAGCTGTTTTTT